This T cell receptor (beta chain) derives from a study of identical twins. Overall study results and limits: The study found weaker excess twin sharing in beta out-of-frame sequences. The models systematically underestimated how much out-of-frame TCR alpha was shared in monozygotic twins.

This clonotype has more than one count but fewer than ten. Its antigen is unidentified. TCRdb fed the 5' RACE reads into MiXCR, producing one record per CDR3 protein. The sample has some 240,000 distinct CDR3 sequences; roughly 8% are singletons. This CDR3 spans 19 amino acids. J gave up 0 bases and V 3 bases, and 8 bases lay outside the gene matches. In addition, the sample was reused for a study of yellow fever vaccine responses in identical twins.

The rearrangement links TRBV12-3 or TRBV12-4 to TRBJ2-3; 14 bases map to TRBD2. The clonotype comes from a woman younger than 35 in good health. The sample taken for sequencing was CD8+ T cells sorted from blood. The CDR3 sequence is CASSFEPGLAGDSTDTQYF. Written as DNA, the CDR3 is TGTGCCAGCAGTTTCGAGCCGGGACTAGCGGGAGACAGCACAGATACGCAGTATTTT.